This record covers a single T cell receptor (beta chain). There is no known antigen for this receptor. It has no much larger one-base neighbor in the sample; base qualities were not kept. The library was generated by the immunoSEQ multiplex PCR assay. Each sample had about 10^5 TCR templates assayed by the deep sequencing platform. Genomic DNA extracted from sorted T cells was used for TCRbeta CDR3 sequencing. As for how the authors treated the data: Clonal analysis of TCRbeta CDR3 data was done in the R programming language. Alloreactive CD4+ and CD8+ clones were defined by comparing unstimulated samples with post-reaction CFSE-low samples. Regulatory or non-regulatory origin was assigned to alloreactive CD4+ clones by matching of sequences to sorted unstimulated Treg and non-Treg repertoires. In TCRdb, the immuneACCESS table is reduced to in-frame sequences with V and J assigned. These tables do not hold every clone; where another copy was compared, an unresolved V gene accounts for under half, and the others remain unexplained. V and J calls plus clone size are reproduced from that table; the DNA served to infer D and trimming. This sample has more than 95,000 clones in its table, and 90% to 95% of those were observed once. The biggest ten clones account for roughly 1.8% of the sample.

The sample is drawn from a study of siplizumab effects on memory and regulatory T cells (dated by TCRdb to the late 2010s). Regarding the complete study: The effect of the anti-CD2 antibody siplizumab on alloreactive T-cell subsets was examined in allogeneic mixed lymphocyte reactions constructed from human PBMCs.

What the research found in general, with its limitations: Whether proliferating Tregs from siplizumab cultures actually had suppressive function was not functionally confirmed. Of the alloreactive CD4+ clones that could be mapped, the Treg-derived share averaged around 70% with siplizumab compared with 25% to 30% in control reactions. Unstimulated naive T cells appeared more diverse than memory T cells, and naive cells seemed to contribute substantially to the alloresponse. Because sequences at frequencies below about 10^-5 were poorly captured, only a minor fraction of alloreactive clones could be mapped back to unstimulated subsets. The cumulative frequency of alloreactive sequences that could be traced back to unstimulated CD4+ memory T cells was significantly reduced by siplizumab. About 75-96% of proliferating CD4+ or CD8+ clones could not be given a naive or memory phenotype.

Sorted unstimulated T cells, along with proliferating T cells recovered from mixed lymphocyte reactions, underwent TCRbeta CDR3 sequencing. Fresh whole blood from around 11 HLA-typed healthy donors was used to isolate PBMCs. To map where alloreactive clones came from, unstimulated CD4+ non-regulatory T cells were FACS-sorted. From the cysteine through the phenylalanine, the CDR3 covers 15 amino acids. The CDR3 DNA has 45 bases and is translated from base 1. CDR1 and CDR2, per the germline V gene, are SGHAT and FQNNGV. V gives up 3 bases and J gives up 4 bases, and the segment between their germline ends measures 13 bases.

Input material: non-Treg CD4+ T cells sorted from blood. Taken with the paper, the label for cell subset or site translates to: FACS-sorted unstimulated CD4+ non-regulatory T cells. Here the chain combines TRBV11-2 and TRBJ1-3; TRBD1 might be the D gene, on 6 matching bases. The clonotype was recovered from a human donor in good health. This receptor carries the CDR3 CASSFGGLPGNTIYF. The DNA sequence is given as TGTGCCAGCAGCTTCGGGGGGCTACCGGGAAACACCATATATTTT.